This note documents a single T cell receptor beta chain sequence. Its antigen is currently unknown. The sample is drawn from a study of T cell responses to AZD1222 COVID-19 vaccine. Notes on the study in general: Spike-specific TCR depth and breadth grew after two AZD1222 doses. Repertoires were sampled only after the peak T cell response.

This CDR3 region has 14 residues. Germline-derived CDR1 and CDR2 are LNHDA and SQIVND (reference sequence). The germline V and J ends were trimmed by 5 bases and 0 bases, with 10 bases remaining between them. Some clones are missing from TCRdb's copy, which holds only in-frame ones; the method was immunoSEQ multiplex PCR. There are around 140,000 clones in the sample; roughly 92% occur only once, and around 5% lies in the top ten. The sequence was collected from an adult in good health. The V gene is TRBV19, the J gene TRBJ1-1; maybe TRBD1 (5 bases). Here the sequenced sample was peripheral blood, taken on day 0 of AZD1222 vaccination. The CDR3 loop is CASSGDSMNTEAFF. DNA for the CDR3: TGTGCCAGTAGTGGAGACAGTATGAACACTGAAGCTTTCTTT.